Each of the 12 T cell receptor beta chains below was sequenced from the same sample in a study of beta chain features in type 1 diabetes. Findings of the study overall: For Type 1 diabetes patients, all four CD4+ subsets carried TCRB CDR3s that were moderately but significantly shorter.

Of the isolated RNA, all was reverse transcribed, and so the sequenced material was expressed TCRB transcripts. Profiled with immunoSEQ multiplex PCR; TCRdb holds only in-frame clones, not every one. The table lists about 300,000 clones, roughly 14% of them singletons. What these receptors recognize is not known. Sequencing was done on a sample of naive CD4+ T cells from blood. These receptor sequences come from a woman under 30 with type 1 diabetes.

This clone was counted only a few times. V gene TRBV11-3 combines with J gene TRBJ2-3, with a tentative D call TRBD2 (5 bases). Germline V gives CDR1 SGHNT, CDR2 YENEEA. Trimming removed 6 bases at V and 2 bases at J, with 18 bases between. CDR3 length equals 16 residues. The CDR3 protein is CASSSSYERFTDTQYF. The DNA of the CDR3 is TGTGCCAGCAGTTCCTCCTACGAGCGGTTCACAGATACGCAGTATTTT.

This clone was seen a handful of times. The rearrangement links TRBV5-1 to TRBJ2-7; 7 bases fit TRBD2. After removal of 1 base from V and 2 bases from J, the junction contained 3 bases not matched to a gene. From germline, CDR1 is SGHRS and CDR2 YFSETQ. CDR3 length: 14 residues. CDR3 nucleotide sequence: TGCGCCAGCAGCTTGAGTCTAGCGGCCTACGAGCAGTACTTC. Translating gives CASSLSLAAYEQYF.

This rearrangement joins TRBV28 to TRBJ2-3; 7 bases map to TRBD2. Per germline, CDR1 MDHEN and CDR2 SYDVKM. CDR3 length: 16 amino acids. V dropped 6 bases and J dropped 4; count of bases not matched to a gene: 13. The CDR3: CASSLGRARGADTQYF. The CDR3 bases are TGTGCCAGCAGCCTAGGGAGGGCTCGAGGGGCAGATACGCAGTATTTT.

In this sample, this clone turned up a few times. The chain links TRBV19 to TRBJ1-5, with TRBD1 identical over 7 bases. The junction had 11 bases not matched to a gene; V was cut back by 4 bases and J by 5 bases. The germline V gene has CDR1 LNHDA and CDR2 SQIVND (reference sequence). The CDR3 length is 16 residues. CDR3 residues: CASSKPGGEPYQPQHF. In nucleotides, the CDR3 is TGTGCCAGTAGTAAGCCAGGGGGTGAGCCCTATCAGCCCCAGCATTTT.

This chain uses TRBV30 with TRBJ2-3; 10 positions match TRBD2. V lost 0 bases to trimming and J lost 8 bases; unmatched junction nucleotides: 11. CDR1 is GTSNPN and CDR2 is SVGIG in the germline V gene (reference sequence). The CDR3 has 16 amino acids. The CDR3 DNA follows: TGTGCCTGGAGTGTAGGTACTAGCGGGATCGGGGGTACGCAGTATTTT. Its protein product is CAWSVGTSGIGGTQYF.

The CDR3 spells CASTPREWDTEAFF. In DNA, the CDR3 is TGTGCCAGCACCCCTAGGGAGTGGGACACTGAAGCTTTCTTT. V is TRBV9 and J is TRBJ1-1, with D hard to call. Germline V CDR1 and CDR2: SGDLS, YYNGEE. The germline V and J ends were trimmed by 6 bases and 3 bases, with 15 bases remaining between them. CDR3 size: 14 residues.

A note on this clone: Other nucleotide sequences from this sample produce the same CDR3. The V gene is TRBV30, the J gene TRBJ1-1; perhaps TRBD1 as D (6 bases). V was trimmed by 3 bases and J by 5 bases, leaving 10 bases between them. CDR3 length: 12 amino acids. Germline CDR1 and CDR2: GTSNPN and SVGIG (reference sequence). CDR3 nucleotides: TGTGCCTGGAGCAGGGGTAGGACTGAAGCTTTCTTT. It is translated as CAWSRGRTEAFF.

This chain links TRBV28 with TRBJ2-4, with D perhaps TRBD2 (6 bases). CDR3 length: 14 residues. Germline values: CDR1 MDHEN, CDR2 SYDVKM. V was trimmed by 1 base and J by 7 bases, leaving 11 bases between them. The CDR3 DNA reads TGTGCCAGCAGTTTATCCCCAGGGAGGAACATTCAGTACTTC. This gives the protein CASSLSPGRNIQYF.

A few counts support this clone. The CDR3 nucleotides are TGTGCCAGCAGTTCAACAGATAGGGGTGGCTACACCTTC. Translation gives CASSSTDRGGYTF. The chain combines TRBV27 with TRBJ1-2; D might be TRBD1 (5 bases). Between the trimmed V and J ends, which lost 4 bases and 7 bases, there was a span of 13 bases. Germline assignment: CDR1 MNHEY and CDR2 SMNVEV (reference sequence). The CDR3 totals 13 residues.

This clone has only a few counts. The chain is built from TRBV7-6 and TRBJ2-1, with 7 bases fitting TRBD2. V trimming: 3 bases; J trimming: 9 bases; junction bases outside the gene matches: 5. CDR3 length equals 13 residues. Germline V gene sequence: CDR1 SGHVS, CDR2 FNYEAQ. The CDR3 region is CASSLGLMGEQFF. In nucleotides, the CDR3 is TGTGCCAGCAGCTTGGGACTAATGGGTGAGCAGTTCTTC. Looking up the rest from reference TRBV7-6 and TRBJ2-1 gives the full variable domain: GAGVSQSPRYKVTKRGQDVALRCDPISGHVSLYWYRQALGQGPEFLTYFNYEAQQDKSGLPNDRFSAERPEGSISTLTIQRTEQRDSAMYRCASSLGLMGEQFFGPGTRLTVL.

This clone turned up a few times. The CDR3 region is CAWSVLDLQPQHF. The CDR3 DNA sequence: TGTGCCTGGAGTGTACTAGATCTTCAGCCCCAGCATTTT. V is TRBV30 and J is TRBJ1-5; D remains unclear. The CDR3 length is 13 residues. Trimming stripped 0 bases from V and 6 bases from J, with 9 bases between. Germline assignment: CDR1 GTSNPN and CDR2 SVGIG (reference sequence).

The sample holds a few counts of this clone. The gene calls are TRBV2 and TRBJ1-1, with D hard to call. CDR3 length: 14 residues. V was clipped by 5 bases and J by 1 base, with 11 bases between them. Germline loops: CDR1 SNHLY, CDR2 FYNNEI. The CDR3 DNA reads as TGTGCCAGCAGTCGAAGGAGTGAGAACACTGAAGCTTTCTTT. It codes for CASSRRSENTEAFF.